This T cell receptor (beta chain) comes out of a study of blood T cell repertoires in COVID-19. Study-level information: There were acute and convalescent COVID-19 samples, and they came from the United States, Italy and Spain. The cDNA or gDNA used as material had been derived from T cells, B-cell-depleted T cells, or PBMCs.

In the study's own analysis: Estimation of nucleated cell counts relied on the amplification of reference gene primers. Produced via immunoSEQ multiplex PCR; TCRdb's table is partial and in-frame only. The DNA gave D and trimming, while V, J and clone size come from that table. Of about 50,000 clones listed, around 88% are singletons. The length of the CDR3 is 16 residues. From germline, CDR1 is LNHDA and CDR2 SQIVND (reference sequence). J was trimmed by 0 bases and V by 4 bases; bases with no gene match: 7. Sample: peripheral blood. This chain connects TRBV19 to TRBJ2-7; TRBD1 agrees at 9 bases. The TCR sequence derives from a human donor in a cohort sampled during active COVID-19. The CDR3 DNA is TGTGCCAGTAGTAACCGGGACAGGGTGGACTCCTACGAGCAGTACTTC. Encoded protein: CASSNRDRVDSYEQYF.